This passage covers 26 T cell receptor beta chains from one sample sequenced in a study of shared clonotypes between healthy human individuals. Sequencing used immunoSEQ multiplex PCR; TCRdb keeps in-frame clones, though not all of them. The table includes some 470,000 clones, approximately 80% detected once. Sequences were obtained from PBMCs. These receptors were collected from a woman in her 40s in good health. Some clones in this sample may be carry-over from other donors' samples.

The chain is built from TRBV5-6 and TRBJ1-1, with D possibly being TRBD1 (5 bases). The length of the CDR3 is 14 residues. Germline-derived CDR1 and CDR2 are SGHDT and YYEEEE. V lost 0 bases and J lost 1, with 7 bases in between. CDR3 sequence reads: CASSLDGQNTEAFF. CDR3 nucleotides: TGTGCCAGCAGCTTGGATGGACAGAACACTGAAGCTTTCTTT. Looking up the rest from reference TRBV5-6 and TRBJ1-1 gives the full variable domain: DAGVTQSPTHLIKTRGQQVTLRCSPKSGHDTVSWYQQALGQGPQFIFQYYEEEERQRGNFPDRFSGHQFPNYSSELNVNALLLGDSALYLCASSLDGQNTEAFFGQGTRLTVV.

To note about this clone: A much larger clone sits a single nucleotide away, making a read error possible. V is TRBV28 and J is TRBJ1-4; perhaps TRBD1 as D (6 bases). The CDR3 length is 15 residues. The V gene's germline CDR1 is MDHEN and CDR2 SYDVKM. CDR3 amino acids: CASRPHGQHNEELFF. The CDR3, as DNA: TGTGCCAGCAGACCTCACGGACAGCATAATGAAGAACTGTTTTTT.

The chain links TRBV5-1 to TRBJ1-2; D call uncertain. Germline V gives CDR1 SGHRS, CDR2 YFSETQ. CDR3 length: 11 residues. The V end lost 3 bases, the J end lost 2 bases, and 2 bases lay between the germline ends. In DNA, the CDR3 is TGCGCCAGCAGCTCAAACTATGGCTACACCTTC. Amino acid sequence: CASSSNYGYTF.

The chain has TRBV9 and TRBJ2-1, with D maybe TRBD2 (5 bases). Germline assignment: CDR1 SGDLS and CDR2 YYNGEE. The CDR3 has 15 residues. The V end was cut by 4 bases, the J end by 5 bases, with 16 bases between. The CDR3 region is CASSPRTGVNNEQFF. CDR3 sequence (DNA): TGTGCCAGCAGCCCCCGGACCGGGGTAAACAATGAGCAGTTCTTC.

The chain joins TRBV6-5 to TRBJ2-3, with D hard to call. V was shortened by 6 bases and J by 0 bases, with 10 bases between the two germline ends. In germline, CDR1 is MNHEY, CDR2 SVGAGI. This CDR3 has 14 residues. CDR3 residues: CASSPTYSTDTQYF. The DNA for the CDR3 is TGTGCCAGCAGCCCCACTTACAGCACAGATACGCAGTATTTT.

The chain has TRBV18 and TRBJ2-3; 9 bases are a match to TRBD2. From germline, CDR1 is KGHSH and CDR2 LQKENI. This CDR3 has 15 amino acids. Losses at the gene ends were 2 bases for V and 6 bases for J; bases not matched to a gene: 6. In nucleotides, the CDR3 is TGTGCCAGCTCACCAGCTAGCGGGGTCTTGGATACGCAGTATTTT. Encoded protein: CASSPASGVLDTQYF.

With regard to this clone: This could be a read error, since a much larger clone is one nucleotide away. The sample has other DNA sequences that encode this CDR3 too. The chain uses TRBV6-6 and TRBJ1-1; 7 bases are shared with TRBD1. The CDR3 has 15 residues. Per germline, CDR1 MNHNY and CDR2 SVGAGI (reference sequence). This CDR3 reads CASRPPGGMNTEAFF. The CDR3, as DNA: TGTGCCAGCAGACCCCCAGGGGGGATGAACACCGAAGCTTTCTTT.

This clone was counted only a few times. Different DNA sequences within this sample yield the same CDR3. The chain uses TRBV10-3 and TRBJ2-1; 9 bases map to TRBD2. J gave up 0 bases and V 11 bases, and 11 bases lay outside the gene matches. This CDR3 is 16 amino acids long. Per germline, CDR1 ENHRY and CDR2 SYGVKD. CDR3 nucleotides: TGTGCCTCGGGACTAGCCAGTGTTAGCTCCTACAATGAGCAGTTCTTC. It translates to CASGLASVSSYNEQFF.

V is TRBV5-4 and J is TRBJ1-1, with TRBD1 as a possible D gene (5 bases). Germline V CDR1 and CDR2: SGHNT, YYREEE (reference sequence). With 0 bases removed from V and 1 base from J, the gap between germline ends came to 7 bases. This CDR3 has 14 amino acids. The CDR3 nucleotides are TGTGCCAGCAGCTTGGATGGGGGGAACACTGAAGCTTTCTTT. This codes for CASSLDGGNTEAFF.

The chain has TRBV6-1 and TRBJ1-1, with 11 nucleotides matching TRBD1. Germline V lookup: CDR1 MNHNS, CDR2 SASEGT. This CDR3 has 15 residues. Trimming cost V 1 base and J 5 bases; bases outside gene matches: 3. The CDR3 DNA is TGTGCCAGCAGTGAAGTGGGACAGGGGGAGACTGAAGCTTTCTTT. The encoded protein is CASSEVGQGETEAFF.

This clone was counted a few times. The chain is built from TRBV30 and TRBJ1-5; weak D call: TRBD1 (5 bases). Germline V gene data show CDR1 as GTSNPN and CDR2 as SVGIG (reference sequence). Trimming removed 0 bases from V and 7 bases from J, with 10 bases in between. The CDR3 totals 13 residues. CDR3 in DNA: TGTGCCTGGAGTGTCCTGGGGGGGCAGCCCCAGCATTTT. Residues: CAWSVLGGQPQHF.

The rearrangement links TRBV9 to TRBJ1-3; D gene uncertain. In germline, CDR1 is SGDLS, CDR2 YYNGEE. This CDR3 comprises 14 residues. V was trimmed by 0 bases and J by 2 bases, leaving 6 bases between them. In DNA, the CDR3 is TGTGCCAGCAGCGTAGCTCCCACTGGAAACACCATATATTTT. Translated, it gives CASSVAPTGNTIYF. Full variable domain (missing parts from reference TRBV9 and TRBJ1-3): DSGVTQTPKHLITATGQRVTLRCSPRSGDLSVYWYQQSLDQGLQFLIQYYNGEERAKGNILERFSAQQFPDLHSELNLSSLELGDSALYFCASSVAPTGNTIYFGEGSWLTVV.

The chain recombines TRBV7-2 with TRBJ1-5; the D is unclear. The V end lost 5 bases, the J end lost 3 bases, and 5 bases lay between the germline ends. The germline CDR1 and CDR2 sequences are SGHTA and FQGNSA. This CDR3 region has 12 residues. The CDR3 DNA is TGTGCCAGCAGCGGCACCAATCAGCCCCAGCATTTT. Encoded protein: CASSGTNQPQHF.

The chain combines TRBV6-1 with TRBJ1-1; D unresolved. The ends were cut back, 4 bases at V and 1 base at J, with 7 bases in the middle. The germline V gene encodes CDR1 MNHNS and CDR2 SASEGT. This CDR3 contains 13 residues. This chain's CDR3 is CASSATQNTEAFF. The CDR3 DNA is TGTGCCAGCAGTGCGACTCAGAACACTGAAGCTTTCTTT.

V is TRBV7-9 and J is TRBJ2-7, with D possibly being TRBD1 or TRBD2 (5 bases each). Trimming pared 5 bases from V and 3 bases from J, leaving 17 bases between. The CDR3 covers 15 residues. Looked up from germline, CDR1 is SEHNR and CDR2 is FQNEAQ (reference sequence). The CDR3 nucleotides are TGTGCCAGCAGCGTCTCGGTGGGGGTCGGCTACGAGCAGTACTTC. This gives the protein CASSVSVGVGYEQYF.

This clone was observed a single time. V gene TRBV13 combines with J gene TRBJ1-4; a possible D gene is TRBD1 (6 bases). V lost 2 bases, J lost 4 bases, and 11 bases lay in between. Germline CDR1 and CDR2: PRHDT and FYEKMQ (reference sequence). This CDR3 has 15 amino acids. The CDR3 DNA reads TGTGCCAGCAGCTTAAGGAGGGGGGGTAATGAAAAACTGTTTTTT. Translating it yields CASSLRRGGNEKLFF. Full variable domain (outside the CDR3, taken from reference TRBV13 and TRBJ1-4): AAGVIQSPRHLIKEKRETATLKCYPIPRHDTVYWYQQGPGQDPQFLISFYEKMQSDKGSIPDRFSAQQFSDYHSELNMSSLELGDSALYFCASSLRRGGNEKLFFGSGTQLSVL.

This clone was detected only once. The chain links TRBV29-1 to TRBJ2-7; possibly TRBD1 for D (5 bases). Between the trimmed V and J ends, which lost 2 bases and 7 bases, there was a span of 12 bases. The CDR3 consists of 12 residues. CDR1 is SQVTM and CDR2 is ANQGSEA in the germline V gene. The CDR3 here is CSVERGQGEQYF. The CDR3 nucleotides are TGCAGCGTTGAAAGGGGTCAGGGAGAGCAGTACTTC.

Worth noting for this clone: A read error is likely here: a far larger clone is one base away. The chain links TRBV4-2 to TRBJ2-2; a possible D gene is TRBD1 (6 bases). CDR3 size: 12 residues. Germline V gene data show CDR1 as LGHNA and CDR2 as YNFKEQ. For the CDR3, the DNA is TGTGCCGGCAGCCAGGGGACCGGGGAGCTGTTTTTT. It is translated as CAGSQGTGELFF.

This chain links TRBV6-6 with TRBJ1-1; D gene uncertain. Trimming removed 6 bases from V and 1 base from J, with 9 bases in between. The CDR3 contains 13 residues. Germline V gene sequence: CDR1 MNHNY, CDR2 SVGAGI (reference sequence). This CDR3 is CASSQTANTEAFF. In nucleotides, the CDR3 is TGTGCCAGCAGCCAGACGGCGAACACTGAAGCTTTCTTT.

The V and J genes are TRBV9 and TRBJ1-2; tentative D call: TRBD1 (5 bases). This CDR3 spans 16 amino acids. V dropped 0 bases and J dropped 5 bases, with 17 bases sitting between them. Germline lookup yields CDR1 SGDLS and CDR2 YYNGEE. CDR3 region: CASSVGSGFEGYGYTF. For the CDR3, the DNA is TGTGCCAGCAGCGTAGGATCAGGGTTCGAAGGGTATGGCTACACCTTC.

The V gene is TRBV19, the J gene TRBJ2-7; 9 bases align to TRBD1. The CDR3 runs to 15 residues. With V trimmed by 2 bases and J by 3 bases, 5 bases remained unmatched. Germline V lookup: CDR1 LNHDA, CDR2 SQIVND (reference sequence). The CDR3 is CASSIFGTGSYEQYF. CDR3 sequence (DNA): TGTGCCAGTAGTATATTTGGGACAGGGAGCTACGAGCAGTACTTC.

This chain uses TRBV10-2 with TRBJ2-7; D is ambiguous. The length of the CDR3 is 14 residues. The germline gives CDR1 WSHSY, CDR2 SAAADI. V was cut by 7 bases and J by 0 bases, with 13 bases left in between. The CDR3 sequence: CASKSTQSSYEQYF. CDR3 nucleotide sequence: TGCGCCAGCAAAAGTACTCAGAGCTCCTACGAGCAGTACTTC.

The gene calls are TRBV7-8 and TRBJ1-2; D call uncertain. The germline gives CDR1 SGHVS, CDR2 FQNEAQ. V lost 3 bases and J 4 bases, leaving 6 bases between the germline ends. This CDR3 has 12 amino acids. The CDR3 reads CASSFGSYGYTF. In DNA form, the CDR3 reads TGTGCCAGCAGCTTTGGAAGCTATGGCTACACCTTC.

The count of this clone is one. The CDR3 here is CASSVGSGSNNEQFF. In nucleotides, the CDR3 is TGTGCCAGCAGCGTAGGTAGCGGTTCCAACAATGAGCAGTTCTTC. The gene calls are TRBV9 and TRBJ2-1; tentative D call: TRBD2 (6 bases). The CDR3 is 15 amino acids. Trimming left V 0 bases short and J 5 bases short, with 12 bases between. CDR1 is SGDLS, CDR2 YYNGEE, per germline.

The chain uses TRBV5-6 and TRBJ1-2; D unclear. Trimming shortened V by 2 bases and J by 0 bases, and 5 bases separated the two germline ends. Per germline, CDR1 SGHDT and CDR2 YYEEEE. There are 13 residues in the CDR3. CDR3 DNA: TGTGCCAGCAGCTTCACTACTAACTATGGCTACACCTTC. Amino acid sequence: CASSFTTNYGYTF.

This chain links TRBV7-9 with TRBJ2-5; TRBD2 matches 9 bases. V lost 5 bases, J lost 5 bases, and 15 bases stayed unmatched. This CDR3 spans 17 amino acids. Germline CDR1 is SEHNR and CDR2 is FQNEAQ (reference sequence). Here the CDR3 reads CASSPRGLAGNMETQYF. Written as DNA, the CDR3 is TGTGCCAGCAGCCCAAGAGGGCTAGCGGGAAATATGGAGACCCAGTACTTC.